The subject of this entry is one TCR beta chain. Its antigen is undetermined. The PCR made use of 60 Vbeta and 13 Jbeta primers. The assay was immunoSEQ multiplex PCR, and TCRdb's table has in-frame clones only and misses some. The sample has some 130,000 clones; around 73% are singletons. This sample was included in a study of cytomegalovirus exposure and HLA in healthy donors. The study, taken as a whole, reports: Among CMV-associated TCR beta chains, most appeared HLA-restricted in a later analysis.

The trim removed 6 bases at V and 5 bases at J, leaving 8 bases unmatched. This CDR3 comprises 15 residues. CDR1 is LNHDA and CDR2 is SQIVND in the germline V gene (reference sequence). The sample comprised PBMCs. The chain carries TRBV19 and TRBJ1-5, with 9 nucleotides matching TRBD1. The TCR originated in a man aged 45-60 years in good health and CMV-seronegative. The CDR3 sequence is CASSREGTGYQPQHF. The CDR3 DNA follows: TGTGCCAGTAGCAGAGAAGGGACAGGGTATCAGCCCCAGCATTTT. Full variable domain (missing parts from reference TRBV19 and TRBJ1-5): DGGITQSPKYLFRKEGQNVTLSCEQNLNHDAMYWYRQDPGQGLRLIYYSQIVNDFQKGDIAEGYSVSREKKESFPLTVTSAQKNPTAFYLCASSREGTGYQPQHFGDGTRLSIL.